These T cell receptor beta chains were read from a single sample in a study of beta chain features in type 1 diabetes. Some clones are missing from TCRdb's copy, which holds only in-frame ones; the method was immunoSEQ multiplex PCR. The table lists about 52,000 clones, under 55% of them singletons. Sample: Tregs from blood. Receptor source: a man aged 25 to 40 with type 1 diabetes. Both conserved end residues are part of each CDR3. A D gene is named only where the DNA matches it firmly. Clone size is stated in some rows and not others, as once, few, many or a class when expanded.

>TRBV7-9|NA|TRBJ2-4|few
CASSLNQGNIQYF
TGTGCCAGCAGCTTAAACCAGGGGAACATTCAGTACTTC
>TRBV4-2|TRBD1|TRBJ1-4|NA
CASSQDGGTGLEKLFF
TGTGCCAGCAGCCAAGATGGGGGGACAGGACTTGAAAAACTGTTTTTT
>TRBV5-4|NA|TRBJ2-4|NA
CASSSKVTGRAKNIQYF
TGTGCCAGCAGCTCCAAGGTGACGGGGAGGGCCAAAAACATTCAGTACTTC
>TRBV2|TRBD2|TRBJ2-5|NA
CASSVGLAGGQETQYF
TGTGCCAGCAGTGTTGGACTAGCGGGAGGGCAAGAGACCCAGTACTTC
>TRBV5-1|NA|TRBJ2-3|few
CASSPVAGQGDTQYF
TGCGCCAGCAGCCCAGTAGCTGGTCAAGGAGATACGCAGTATTTT
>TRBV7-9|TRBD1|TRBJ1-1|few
CASSLGDRDTEAFF
TGTGCCAGCAGCTTAGGGGACAGAGACACTGAAGCTTTCTTT
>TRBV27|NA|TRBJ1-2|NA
CASSVQGSLGYTF
TGTGCCAGCAGTGTCCAGGGTTCTCTTGGCTACACCTTC
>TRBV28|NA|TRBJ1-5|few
CASSSRGLPQHF
TGTGCCAGCAGTTCCCGGGGGTTACCCCAGCATTTT
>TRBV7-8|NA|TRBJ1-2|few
CASSLQAANYGYTF
TGTGCCAGCAGCCTCCAGGCAGCTAACTATGGCTACACCTTC
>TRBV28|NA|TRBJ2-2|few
CASSVGGATTGELFF
TGTGCCAGCAGTGTGGGGGGGGCGACCACCGGGGAGCTGTTTTTT
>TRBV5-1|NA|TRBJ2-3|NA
CASSVNAGPDTQYF
TGCGCCAGCAGCGTGAACGCGGGCCCGGACACGCAGTATTTT
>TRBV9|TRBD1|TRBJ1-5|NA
CASSAGQGYNQPQHF
TGTGCCAGCAGCGCGGGACAGGGATACAATCAGCCCCAGCATTTT
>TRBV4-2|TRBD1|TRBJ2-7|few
CASSQRSGQVYEQYF
TGTGCCAGCAGCCAGCGCTCGGGACAGGTTTACGAGCAGTACTTC
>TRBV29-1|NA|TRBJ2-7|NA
CSVETRAYEQYF
TGCAGCGTTGAAACCCGAGCCTACGAGCAGTACTTC
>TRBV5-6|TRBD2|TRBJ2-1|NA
CASSLALAGVVSYNEQFF
TGTGCCAGCAGCTTGGCACTAGCGGGAGTGGTCTCCTACAATGAGCAGTTCTTC
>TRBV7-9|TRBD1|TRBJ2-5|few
CASSSRGPETQYF
TGTGCCAGCAGCTCCAGGGGGCCTGAGACCCAGTACTTC
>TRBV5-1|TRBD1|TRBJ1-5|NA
CASSLTGVNQPQHF
TGCGCCAGCAGCTTAACAGGGGTCAATCAGCCCCAGCATTTT
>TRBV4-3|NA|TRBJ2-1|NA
CASSQVAGYNEQFF
TGCGCCAGCAGCCAAGTAGCTGGATACAATGAGCAGTTCTTC
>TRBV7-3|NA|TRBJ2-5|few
CASSLTGARQETQYF
TGTGCCAGCAGCTTAACGGGGGCGCGGCAAGAGACCCAGTACTTC
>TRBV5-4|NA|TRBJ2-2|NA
CASSLELASTGELFF
TGTGCCAGCAGCTTGGAACTAGCAAGCACCGGGGAGCTGTTTTTT
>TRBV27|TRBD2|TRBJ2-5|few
CASSYIARTSGRETQYF
TGTGCCAGCAGCTATATAGCCAGGACTAGCGGGAGAGAGACCCAGTACTTC
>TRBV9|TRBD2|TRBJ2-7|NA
CASSQAGGSSYEQYF
TGTGCCAGCAGTCAAGCGGGAGGAAGCTCCTACGAGCAGTACTTC
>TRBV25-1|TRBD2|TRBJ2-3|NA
CASSRRTSGSSNTQYF
TGTGCCAGCAGTCGTCGGACTAGCGGGAGTTCGAATACGCAGTATTTT
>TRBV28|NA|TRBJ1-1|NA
CASSPRGGGNTEAFF
TGTGCCAGCAGTCCCCGTGGGGGAGGGAACACTGAAGCTTTCTTT
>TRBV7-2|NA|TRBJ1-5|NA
CASSPQSGRNQPQHF
TGTGCCAGCAGCCCCCAATCTGGGCGTAATCAGCCCCAGCATTTT
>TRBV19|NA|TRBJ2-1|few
CASSIDTREFREQFF
TGTGCCAGTAGTATAGATACCCGGGAATTTAGGGAGCAGTTCTTC
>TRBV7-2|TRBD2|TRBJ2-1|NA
CASSLGSSGAYNEQFF
TGTGCCAGCAGCTTAGGTTCTAGCGGAGCCTACAATGAGCAGTTCTTC
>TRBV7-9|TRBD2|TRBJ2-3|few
CASSFLAGGPTDTQYF
TGTGCCAGCAGTTTCTTAGCGGGAGGGCCTACAGATACGCAGTATTTT
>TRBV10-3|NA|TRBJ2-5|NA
CAISDGTRQETQYF
TGTGCCATCAGTGATGGGACTCGACAAGAGACCCAGTACTTC
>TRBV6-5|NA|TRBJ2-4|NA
CASSYLGQSAKNIQYF
TGTGCCAGCAGTTATTTAGGACAGTCAGCCAAAAACATTCAGTACTTC
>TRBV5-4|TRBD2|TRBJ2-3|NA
CATRTSGSYTQYF
TGTGCCACCCGGACTAGCGGGAGCTATACGCAGTATTTT
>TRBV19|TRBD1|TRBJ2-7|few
CASSKGQGAYEQYF
TGTGCCAGTAGTAAGGGACAGGGGGCCTACGAGCAGTACTTC
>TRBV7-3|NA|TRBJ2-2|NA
CASSAGGNTGELFF
TGTGCCAGCAGCGCCGGAGGGAACACCGGGGAGCTGTTTTTT
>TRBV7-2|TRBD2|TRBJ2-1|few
CASSQMGGTSYNEQFF
TGTGCCAGCAGCCAGATGGGGGGGACCTCCTACAATGAGCAGTTCTTC
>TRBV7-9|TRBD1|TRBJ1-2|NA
CASSLDRGGYTF
TGTGCCAGCAGCTTAGACAGGGGAGGCTACACCTTC
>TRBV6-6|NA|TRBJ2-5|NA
CASSFREETQYF
TGTGCCAGCAGTTTCCGGGAGGAGACCCAGTACTTC
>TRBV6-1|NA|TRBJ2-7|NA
CASSEAPEWAEQYF
TGTGCCAGCAGTGAAGCTCCTGAATGGGCCGAGCAGTACTTC
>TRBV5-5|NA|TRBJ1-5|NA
CASSLQGNGINQPQHF
TGTGCCAGCAGCTTGCAAGGCAACGGGATCAATCAGCCCCAGCATTTT
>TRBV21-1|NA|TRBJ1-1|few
CASVGDNTEAFF
TGTGCCAGCGTGGGCGACAACACTGAAGCTTTCTTT
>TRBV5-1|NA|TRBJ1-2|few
CASSHGQKANYGYTF
TGCGCCAGCAGCCATGGACAGAAAGCTAACTATGGCTACACCTTC
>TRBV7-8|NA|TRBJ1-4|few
CASSLVASGLFF
TGTGCCAGCAGCTTAGTAGCCTCTGGACTGTTTTTT
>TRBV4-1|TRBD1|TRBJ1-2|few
CASSLTDRATNYGYTF
TGCGCCAGCAGCCTTACAGACAGGGCCACGAACTATGGCTACACCTTC
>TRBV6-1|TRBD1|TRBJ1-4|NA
CASSVDRALEKLFF
TGTGCCAGCAGTGTGGACAGGGCGTTAGAAAAACTGTTTTTT
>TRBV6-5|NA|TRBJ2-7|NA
CASSFGQHSYEQYF
TGTGCCAGCAGTTTCGGACAGCACTCCTACGAGCAGTACTTC
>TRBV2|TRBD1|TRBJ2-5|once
CASSVVRGTKETQYF
TGTGCCAGCAGTGTAGTCAGGGGGACCAAAGAGACCCAGTACTTC
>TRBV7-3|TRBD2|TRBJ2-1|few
CASSLPVRGSGKVNEQFF
TGTGCCAGCAGCTTACCTGTCCGCGGTAGCGGGAAGGTAAATGAGCAGTTCTTC
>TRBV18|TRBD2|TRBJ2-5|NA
CASSPLFPSGRAQETQYF
TGTGCCAGCTCACCGCTATTCCCTAGCGGGAGGGCACAAGAGACCCAGTACTTC
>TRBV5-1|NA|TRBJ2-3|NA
CASSWTVVSSTDTQYF
TGCGCCAGCAGCTGGACAGTCGTCTCTAGCACAGATACGCAGTATTTT
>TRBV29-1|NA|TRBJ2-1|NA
CSGGGSDEQFF
TGCAGCGGGGGGGGCAGCGATGAGCAGTTCTTC